This entry is about one T cell receptor (beta chain). The antigen is undetermined. Before the COVID-19 pandemic, during about 2010-2019, CD4+ T cells were taken from unexposed donors. After more than eight days of culture, CD4+ T cells were isolated. PBMCs were plated at about 2 million per well in IL-2-containing medium. V was cut by 8 bases and J by 1 base, with 14 bases left in between. CDR1 is MNHNY and CDR2 is SVGAGI in the germline V gene (reference sequence). The CDR3 covers 15 residues. The sample originates from a study of CD4 T cells in relation to SARS-CoV-2 and coronaviruses. Study details: TCR beta CDR3s were sequenced after approximately ten-day antigen culture of PBMCs. Controls used an HIV-1 Nef peptide pool or no peptide.

The table came from immunoSEQ multiplex PCR; TCRdb's copy has only in-frame clones and leaves some out. The data show about 21,000 clones, approximately 82% seen once. This receptor was obtained from a human donor in good health. The V call is TRBV6-6, the J call TRBJ2-2, with a weak D call TRBD1 (6 bases). The specimen was CD4+ T cells from PBMCs, cultured in vitro. This CDR3 reads CASADSTQNTGELFF. The CDR3, as DNA: TGTGCCAGCGCGGACAGTACGCAGAACACCGGGGAGCTGTTTTTT.